Presented here are 25 T cell receptor beta chains from one specimen sequenced in a study of PD-L1 blockade in urothelial cancer. Noted time point: pretreatment peripheral blood. Sequencing used immunoSEQ multiplex PCR; TCRdb keeps in-frame clones, though not all of them. The sample records 40,000 to 50,000 clones, roughly 80% being singletons. The source was PBMCs, collected around atezolizumab (anti-PD-L1) treatment. The origin of the receptors is a man in his 70s with urothelial cancer.

This clone was seen a few times. The V and J genes are TRBV18 and TRBJ1-5; maybe TRBD1 (6 bases). The CDR3 is 14 residues long. V was pared by 3 bases and J by 1 base, with 7 bases between. CDR1 and CDR2 from the germline V gene are KGHSH and LQKENI. DNA for the CDR3: TGTGCCAGCTCACCGCAGGGGAGCAATCAGCCCCAGCATTTT. This sequence encodes CASSPQGSNQPQHF.

The rearrangement joins TRBV10-3 to TRBJ1-1, with D maybe TRBD1 (6 bases). Trimming stripped 3 bases from V and 0 bases from J, with 14 bases between. This CDR3 has 16 residues. In germline, CDR1 is ENHRY, CDR2 SYGVKD. The CDR3 protein is CAISEGQGPMNTEAFF. CDR3 DNA: TGTGCCATCAGTGAAGGGCAGGGGCCCATGAACACTGAAGCTTTCTTT.

The chain has TRBV28 and TRBJ1-3; weak D call: TRBD1 (6 bases). This CDR3 contains 13 residues. The germline V gene encodes CDR1 MDHEN and CDR2 SYDVKM. V lost 6 bases and J 3 bases, leaving 9 bases between the germline ends. The CDR3 DNA reads TGTGCCAGCAGGAGGGGGAATGGAAACACCATATATTTT. This sequence encodes CASRRGNGNTIYF.

V usage is TRBV6-5 and J usage is TRBJ1-1; D is undetermined. Trimming removed 6 bases from V and 3 bases from J, with 8 bases in between. Germline CDR1 reads MNHEY; CDR2 reads SVGAGI. The CDR3 length is 12 residues. The CDR3 region is CASRYQDTEAFF. CDR3 nucleotide sequence: TGTGCCAGCAGGTACCAGGACACTGAAGCTTTCTTT.

This chain links TRBV19 with TRBJ1-6; D is ambiguous. V was trimmed by 7 bases and J by 11 bases, leaving 18 bases between them. Germline CDR1 LNHDA, CDR2 SQIVND (reference sequence). The CDR3 runs 14 residues. For the CDR3, the DNA is TGTGCCAGTACCGCAAGCGGCGTATTAACACCCCTCCACTTT. It is translated as CASTASGVLTPLHF.

V is TRBV11-3 and J is TRBJ2-4, with 8 bases identical to TRBD2. V was clipped by 5 bases and J by 10 bases; unmatched bases: 7. The CDR3 has 13 amino acids. Germline V gene data show CDR1 as SGHNT and CDR2 as YENEEA. The CDR3 DNA reads as TGTGCCAGCAGCACACGAGCGGGGGAAATTCAGTACTTC. Translated, it gives CASSTRAGEIQYF. Combining the CDR3 with reference TRBV11-3 and TRBJ2-4 gives the whole variable domain EAGVVQSPRYKIIEKKQPVAFWCNPISGHNTLYWYLQNLGQGPELLIRYENEEAVDDSQLPKDRFSAERLKGVDSTLKIQPAELGDSAVYLCASSTRAGEIQYFGAGTRLSVL.

This clone was found a few times. V is TRBV7-9 and J is TRBJ2-1, with D uncertain. Trimming stripped 6 bases from V and 1 base from J, with 13 bases between. The CDR3 loop spans 15 amino acids. Germline V CDR1 and CDR2: SEHNR, FQNEAQ (reference sequence). The CDR3 is CASSSNVRSYNEQFF. The CDR3 DNA reads as TGTGCCAGCAGTTCGAATGTGCGATCCTACAATGAGCAGTTCTTC.

The chain combines TRBV6-6 with TRBJ1-5, with TRBD1 matching 8 bases. CDR3 size: 14 residues. The germline V gene encodes CDR1 MNHNY and CDR2 SVGAGI (reference sequence). After removal of 6 bases from V and 5 bases from J, the junction contained 6 bases not matched to a gene. CDR3 amino acids: CASRETGGYQPQHF. CDR3 bases: TGTGCCAGCAGGGAAACAGGGGGGTATCAGCCCCAGCATTTT.

This clone was detected only once. The chain combines TRBV7-6 with TRBJ1-1; TRBD1 is a possible D gene (5 bases). Trimming shortened V by 1 base and J by 3 bases, and 9 bases separated the two germline ends. The CDR3 consists of 14 residues. CDR1 is SGHVS, CDR2 FNYEAQ, per germline. The DNA for the CDR3 is TGTGCCAGCAGCTTAGGGGGAGGGGACACTGAAGCTTTCTTT. It yields the protein CASSLGGGDTEAFF. The variable domain in full, completed from reference TRBV7-6 and TRBJ1-1, reads GAGVSQSPRYKVTKRGQDVALRCDPISGHVSLYWYRQALGQGPEFLTYFNYEAQQDKSGLPNDRFSAERPEGSISTLTIQRTEQRDSAMYRCASSLGGGDTEAFFGQGTRLTVV.

The chain carries TRBV5-1 and TRBJ1-1; 8 bases agree with TRBD1. The CDR3 is 15 residues long. Germline CDR1 reads SGHRS; CDR2 reads YFSETQ. J lost 5 bases, V lost 5 bases, and 11 bases had no gene match. CDR3 amino acids: CASSLQGEKGTEAFF. The CDR3 DNA reads as TGCGCCAGCAGTCTACAGGGGGAGAAAGGAACTGAAGCTTTCTTT.

This clone was seen only once. The chain carries TRBV28 and TRBJ1-6; D not resolved. The germline gives CDR1 MDHEN, CDR2 SYDVKM. The CDR3 is 12 amino acids. Trimming took off 6 bases at V and 7 bases at J, with 7 bases between the two ends. The CDR3 bases are TGTGCCAGCAGCCCCCTCAATTCACCCCTCCACTTT. Translation: CASSPLNSPLHF.

The rearrangement uses TRBV5-6 and TRBJ1-5; possibly TRBD1 for D (5 bases). CDR3 size: 13 residues. The germline V and J ends were trimmed by 1 base and 7 bases, with 9 bases remaining between them. Germline V gene lookup returns CDR1 SGHDT and CDR2 YYEEEE. CDR3 in amino acids: CASSLPGEQPQHF. CDR3 bases: TGTGCCAGCAGCTTGCCGGGGGAACAGCCCCAGCATTTT.

V and J are TRBV6-5 and TRBJ1-1; D gene unclear. Germline CDR1 MNHEY, CDR2 SVGAGI. CDR3 length equals 13 residues. V shed 6 bases and J shed 2 bases, with 10 bases lying between them. The CDR3 nucleotides read TGTGCCAGCAGAAAGACGGGAAACACTGAAGCTTTCTTT. Translated, it gives CASRKTGNTEAFF.

The rearrangement joins TRBV7-2 to TRBJ2-7, with 7 bases lining up with TRBD1. Germline V gives CDR1 SGHTA, CDR2 FQGNSA. This CDR3 spans 13 amino acids. Trimming removed 5 bases from V and 2 bases from J; junction bases left unmatched: 3. CDR3 residues: CASSGQAAYEQYF. Here the CDR3 DNA reads TGTGCCAGCAGCGGACAGGCTGCCTACGAGCAGTACTTC.

The count of this clone is one. V is TRBV18 and J is TRBJ2-7; 10 bases align to TRBD2. Germline loops: CDR1 KGHSH, CDR2 LQKENI. The CDR3 contains 15 residues. V dropped 2 bases and J dropped 7; count of bases not matched to a gene: 8. The CDR3 nucleotides are TGTGCCAGCTCACCAAATGGGCTAGCGGGAGTAGAGCAGTACTTC. Protein sequence: CASSPNGLAGVEQYF.

The genes are TRBV30 and TRBJ2-5; D might be TRBD1 (7 bases). CDR1 is GTSNPN, CDR2 SVGIG, per germline (reference sequence). V was pared by 8 bases and J by 0 bases, with 19 bases between. CDR3 size: 15 residues. CDR3: CALDGGRGYQETQYF. The CDR3 coding sequence is TGTGCCCTCGACGGGGGCAGGGGGTACCAAGAGACCCAGTACTTC.

The chain uses TRBV7-3 and TRBJ2-1; D perhaps matches TRBD2 (6 bases). This CDR3 is 15 amino acids long. With 4 bases removed from V and 0 bases from J, the gap between germline ends came to 10 bases. Germline CDR1 and CDR2: SGHTA and FQGTGA. This chain's CDR3 is CASSSGAVSYNEQFF. The CDR3 nucleotides are TGTGCCAGCAGCTCGGGAGCAGTCTCCTACAATGAGCAGTTCTTC.

The rearrangement uses TRBV5-1 and TRBJ2-7; D is possibly TRBD1 (6 bases). The germline gives CDR1 SGHRS, CDR2 YFSETQ. With 2 bases removed from V and 2 bases from J, the gap between germline ends came to 14 bases. This CDR3 has 15 amino acids. DNA for the CDR3: TGCGCCAGCAGCTTACTGGACAGTAGTGCCTACGAGCAGTACTTC. Its translation is CASSLLDSSAYEQYF.

The chain is built from TRBV5-4 and TRBJ2-2; 13 bases are shared with TRBD2. Germline V lookup: CDR1 SGHNT, CDR2 YYREEE (reference sequence). V was pared by 3 bases and J by 1 base, with 3 bases of the junction left unmatched. The length of the CDR3 is 17 residues. The CDR3 here is CASSSGLAGRNTGELFF. The CDR3 DNA follows: TGTGCCAGCAGCTCGGGACTAGCGGGGAGGAACACCGGGGAGCTGTTTTTT.

The chain links TRBV5-4 to TRBJ2-5, with D tentatively TRBD2 (5 bases). Germline CDR1 and CDR2: SGHNT and YYREEE (reference sequence). The V and J ends lost 4 bases and 5 bases respectively, with 15 bases between them. This CDR3 has 14 residues. DNA of the CDR3: TGTGCCAGCAGCCGGGTGGTCGGGGAGGAGACCCAGTACTTC. Protein product: CASSRVVGEETQYF.

The J gene is TRBJ1-5, the V gene TRBV6-1; D perhaps matches TRBD1 (6 bases). V dropped 7 bases and J dropped 5 bases, with 15 bases sitting between them. The germline V gene encodes CDR1 MNHNS and CDR2 SASEGT. This CDR3 is built from 14 residues. The CDR3 coding sequence is TGTGCCAGCATTCTCGGACAGACCTATCAGCCCCAGCATTTT. This translates into CASILGQTYQPQHF.

J is TRBJ1-1 and V is TRBV9; 8 bases fit TRBD1. After removal of 3 bases from V and 5 bases from J, the junction contained 9 bases not matched to a gene. Germline-derived CDR1 and CDR2 are SGDLS and YYNGEE. This CDR3 spans 15 amino acids. The chain's CDR3 is CASSARQGSVTEAFF. The CDR3 DNA follows: TGTGCCAGCAGCGCCAGACAGGGGTCGGTTACTGAAGCTTTCTTT.

This chain joins TRBV6-6 and TRBJ1-3; weak D call: TRBD1 (5 bases). This CDR3 comprises 15 residues. Trimming took off 4 bases at V and 0 bases at J, with 10 bases between the two ends. Germline V CDR1 and CDR2: MNHNY, SVGAGI (reference sequence). This CDR3 reads CASSSTAFSGNTIYF. The CDR3 nucleotides read TGTGCCAGCAGTTCGACAGCCTTCTCTGGAAACACCATATATTTT.

CDR3 DNA: TGCGCCAGCAGCTTGGGGGGGGTAGGCACTGAAGCTTTCTTT. This translates into CASSLGGVGTEAFF. This sequence joins TRBV5-1 and TRBJ1-1; D perhaps matches TRBD1 (5 bases). Germline CDR1 is SGHRS and CDR2 is YFSETQ. The CDR3 length is 14 residues. V lost 0 bases, J lost 4 bases, and 10 bases lay in between. The full variable domain, its missing parts supplied by reference TRBV5-1 and TRBJ1-1, is KAGVTQTPRYLIKTRGQQVTLSCSPISGHRSVSWYQQTPGQGLQFLFEYFSETQRNKGNFPGRFSGRQFSNSRSEMNVSTLELGDSALYLCASSLGGVGTEAFFGQGTRLTVV.

This clone was observed once. V and J are TRBV9 and TRBJ1-1; 7 nucleotides align to TRBD1. The CDR3 is 17 amino acids. Germline V gives CDR1 SGDLS, CDR2 YYNGEE. The V segment lost 9 bases and the J segment 7 bases; nucleotides outside the gene matches: 24. CDR3 sequence (DNA): TGTGCCAACACCACCCGAAATAAGACAGGGCATAATCTTGAAGCTTTCTTT. Protein: CANTTRNKTGHNLEAFF.